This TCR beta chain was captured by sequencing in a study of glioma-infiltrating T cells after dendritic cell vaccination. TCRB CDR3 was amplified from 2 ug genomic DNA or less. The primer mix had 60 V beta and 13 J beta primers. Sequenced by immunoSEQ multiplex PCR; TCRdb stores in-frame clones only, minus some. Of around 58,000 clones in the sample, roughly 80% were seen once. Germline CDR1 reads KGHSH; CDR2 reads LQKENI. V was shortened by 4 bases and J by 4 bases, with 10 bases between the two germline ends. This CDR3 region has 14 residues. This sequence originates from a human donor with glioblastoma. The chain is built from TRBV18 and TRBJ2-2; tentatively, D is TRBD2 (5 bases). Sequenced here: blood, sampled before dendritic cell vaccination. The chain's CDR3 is CASSLKTSTGELFF. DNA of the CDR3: TGTGCCAGCTCACTGAAAACTAGCACCGGGGAGCTGTTTTTT.